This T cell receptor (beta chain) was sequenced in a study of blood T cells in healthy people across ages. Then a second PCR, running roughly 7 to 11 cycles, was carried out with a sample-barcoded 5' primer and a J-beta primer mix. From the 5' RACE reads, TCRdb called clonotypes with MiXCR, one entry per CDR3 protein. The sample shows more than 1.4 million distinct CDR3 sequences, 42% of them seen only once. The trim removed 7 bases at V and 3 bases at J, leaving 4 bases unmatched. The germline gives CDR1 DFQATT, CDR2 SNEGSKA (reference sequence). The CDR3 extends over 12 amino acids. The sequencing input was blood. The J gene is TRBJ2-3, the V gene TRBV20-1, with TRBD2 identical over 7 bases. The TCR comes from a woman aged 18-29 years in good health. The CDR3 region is CSVQRETDTQYF. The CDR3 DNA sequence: TGCAGTGTACAGCGGGAAACAGATACGCAGTATTTT.